The clone carrying this TCR beta chain occurred a few times. Its antigen is unidentified. These data are taken from a study of response to subunit inactivated influenza vaccine. CDR1 and CDR2 from the germline V gene are SQVTM and ANQGSEA. V was pared by 6 bases and J by 2 bases, with 7 bases between. This CDR3 contains 11 residues. Study observations and caveats: After each seasonal influenza vaccination, few new T cells are recruited, the authors suggested.

One entry per CDR3 protein results from TCRdb running MiXCR on the RT-PCR reads. The table shows 650,000 to 700,000 distinct CDR3 sequences, with around a sixth occurring only once. This TCR was recovered from a man between 50 and 59 years old who received an inactivated influenza vaccine. This sequence joins TRBV29-1 and TRBJ2-5; TRBD1 is a possible D gene (5 bases). The sequences come from PBMCs from blood, collected 12 days after vaccination. The CDR3 DNA sequence: TGCAGCGTCAAGGGGCAAGAGACCCAGTACTTC. Its translation: CSVKGQETQYF.